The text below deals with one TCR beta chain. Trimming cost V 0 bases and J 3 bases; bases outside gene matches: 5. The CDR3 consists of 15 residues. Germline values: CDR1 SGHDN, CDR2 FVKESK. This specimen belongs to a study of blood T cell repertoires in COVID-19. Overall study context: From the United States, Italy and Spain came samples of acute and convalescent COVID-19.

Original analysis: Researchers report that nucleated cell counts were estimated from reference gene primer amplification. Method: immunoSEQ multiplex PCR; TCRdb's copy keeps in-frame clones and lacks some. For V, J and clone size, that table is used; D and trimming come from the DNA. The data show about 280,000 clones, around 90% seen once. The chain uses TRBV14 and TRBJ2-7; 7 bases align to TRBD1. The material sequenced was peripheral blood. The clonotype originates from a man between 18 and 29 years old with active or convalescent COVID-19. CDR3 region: CASSQDGPGGYEQYF. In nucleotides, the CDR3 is TGTGCCAGCAGCCAAGATGGGCCAGGGGGCTACGAGCAGTACTTC.